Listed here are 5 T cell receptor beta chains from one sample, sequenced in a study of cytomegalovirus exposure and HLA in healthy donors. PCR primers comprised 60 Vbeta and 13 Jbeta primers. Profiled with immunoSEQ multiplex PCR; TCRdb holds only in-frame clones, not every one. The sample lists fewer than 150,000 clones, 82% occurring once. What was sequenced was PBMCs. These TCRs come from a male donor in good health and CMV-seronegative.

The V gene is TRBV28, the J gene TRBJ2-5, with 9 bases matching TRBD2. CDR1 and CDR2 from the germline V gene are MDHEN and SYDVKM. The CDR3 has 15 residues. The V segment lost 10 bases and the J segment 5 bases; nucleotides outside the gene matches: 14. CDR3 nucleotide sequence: TGTGCCACCGGGATTGGCGGGAGGGTCTCTGAGACCCAGTACTTC. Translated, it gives CATGIGGRVSETQYF.

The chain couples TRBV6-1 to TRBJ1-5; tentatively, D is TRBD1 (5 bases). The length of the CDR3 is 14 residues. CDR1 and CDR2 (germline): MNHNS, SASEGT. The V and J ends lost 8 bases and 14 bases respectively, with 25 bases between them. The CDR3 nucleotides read TGTGCCAGCGGCAACACGAGGGCGGGGCGGGAGGAGCATTTT. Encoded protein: CASGNTRAGREEHF.

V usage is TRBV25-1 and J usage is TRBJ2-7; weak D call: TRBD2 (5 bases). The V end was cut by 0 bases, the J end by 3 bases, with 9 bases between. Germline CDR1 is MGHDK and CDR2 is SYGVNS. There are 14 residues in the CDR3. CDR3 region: CASSEYSRDYEQYF. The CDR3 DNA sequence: TGTGCCAGCAGTGAATACTCTCGGGACTACGAGCAGTACTTC.

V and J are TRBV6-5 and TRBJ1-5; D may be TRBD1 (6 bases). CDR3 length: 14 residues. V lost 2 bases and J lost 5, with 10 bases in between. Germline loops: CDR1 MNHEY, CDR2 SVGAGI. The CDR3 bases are TGTGCCAGCAGTTACGGGACAACGGATCAGCCCCAGCATTTT. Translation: CASSYGTTDQPQHF.

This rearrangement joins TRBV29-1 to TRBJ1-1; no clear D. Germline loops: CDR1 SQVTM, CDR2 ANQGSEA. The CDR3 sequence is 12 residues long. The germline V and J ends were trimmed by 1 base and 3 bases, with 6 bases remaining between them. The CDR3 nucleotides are TGCAGCGTTGAAGGGCCCCACACTGAAGCTTTCTTT. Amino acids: CSVEGPHTEAFF.